What follows is one T cell receptor beta chain and its context. Its target antigen remains unknown. No base quality values were provided; no much bigger clone lies one nucleotide off. This specimen belongs to a study of control samples from healthy donors and cancer patients (dated by TCRdb to the early 2020s). Spanning cysteine to phenylalanine, the CDR3 consists of 16 amino acids. Only the CDR3 part of the read is kept: 48 bases, read in frame from the first base. The CDR1 and CDR2 encoded by the germline V gene (reference sequence) are SEHNR and FQNEAQ. Relative to germline, V is 5 bases shorter and J is 0 bases shorter, with 14 bases between their ends. The protocol used for the library was the immunoSEQ multiplex PCR assay. TCRdb's version of the immuneACCESS table is confined to in-frame rearrangements and falls short of the full clone set. An unresolved V gene accounts for under half of the shortfall where checked; the remainder is of unknown origin. The sample table holds more than 100,000 clones, of which 85% to 90% were seen once. Approximately 19% of the sample rests with the top ten.

The receptor was isolated from a man between 60 and 70 years old with lung cancer. Here the chain combines TRBV7-9 and TRBJ1-3; a confident D gene designation cannot be given. Sequenced input: PBMCs. The CDR3 protein is CASSPPRHHSGNTIYF. The DNA sequence is TGTGCCAGCAGCCCACCTCGACACCACTCTGGAAACACCATATATTTT.